The 28 T cell receptor beta chains below all came from one sample that was sequenced in a study of blood T cells in healthy people across ages. A second PCR, run for about 7 to 11 cycles, used a sample-barcoded 5' primer plus a J-beta primer mix. TCRdb reanalysed the 5' RACE reads using MiXCR and keeps one entry per CDR3 protein. This sample has hundreds of thousands of distinct CDR3 sequences, with under 45% found just once. The sequenced material came from blood. The source of these receptors is a man aged 60 to 75 in good health.

This chain links TRBV20-1 with TRBJ2-1; 10 bases are shared with TRBD2. The V segment lost 5 bases and the J segment 0 bases; nucleotides outside the gene matches: 1. CDR1 and CDR2 (germline): DFQATT, SNEGSKA (reference sequence). The CDR3 runs 14 residues. The CDR3 region is CSAASGSSYNEQFF. CDR3 DNA: TGCAGTGCTGCTAGCGGGAGCTCCTACAATGAGCAGTTCTTC.

This clonotype was seen a handful of times. V gene TRBV24-1 combines with J gene TRBJ2-5, with 8 bases aligning to TRBD1. CDR3 length: 15 amino acids. J gave up 1 base and V 5 bases, and 5 bases lay outside the gene matches. The germline gives CDR1 KGHDR, CDR2 SFDVKD. As DNA, the CDR3 is TGTGCCACCAGTGGGTTTGACAGGGGCCAAGAGACCCAGTACTTC. Translated, it gives CATSGFDRGQETQYF.

The chain joins TRBV20-1 to TRBJ1-1; the D gene is possibly TRBD1 (5 bases). Germline values: CDR1 DFQATT, CDR2 SNEGSKA (reference sequence). Trimming shortened V by 3 bases and J by 0 bases, and 11 bases separated the two germline ends. The CDR3 loop spans 14 amino acids. CDR3 residues: CSARIGTVNTEAFF. CDR3 DNA sequence: TGCAGTGCTAGGATCGGGACGGTGAACACTGAAGCTTTCTTT.

This clonotype was found a few times. V and J are TRBV5-1 and TRBJ1-2; D unclear. Trimming took off 4 bases at V and 0 bases at J, with 13 bases between the two ends. CDR1 and CDR2 (germline): SGHRS, YFSETQ. CDR3 size: 15 residues. CDR3 sequence: CASSIDTLTNYGYTF. The CDR3 DNA reads TGCGCCAGCAGCATAGACACACTTACTAACTATGGCTACACCTTC.

This chain joins TRBV20-1 and TRBJ1-6; D uncertain. The CDR3 is made up of 11 amino acids. Trimming cost V 3 bases and J 14 bases, with 11 bases left between them. Germline-derived CDR1 and CDR2 are DFQATT and SNEGSKA (reference sequence). CDR3 protein: CSASERSTLHF. CDR3 nucleotides: TGCAGTGCTAGTGAACGCTCAACCCTCCACTTT.

This sequence joins TRBV11-2 and TRBJ1-1; 7 bases line up with TRBD1. Germline CDR1 SGHAT, CDR2 FQNNGV. J was trimmed by 2 bases and V by 5 bases; bases with no gene match: 5. The CDR3 totals 14 residues. The CDR3 DNA follows: TGTGCCAGCAGCACTGACAGGGTAAACACTGAAGCTTTCTTT. Protein product: CASSTDRVNTEAFF.

J is TRBJ1-6 and V is TRBV20-1; tentative D call: TRBD1 (6 bases). The CDR3 consists of 17 residues. V was trimmed by 6 bases and J by 6 bases, leaving 24 bases between them. Germline values: CDR1 DFQATT, CDR2 SNEGSKA (reference sequence). In DNA form, the CDR3 reads TGCAGTGCGAGTAAGGGCACGGGGGCGACGGGTAATTCACCCCTCCACTTT. Translation: CSASKGTGATGNSPLHF.

This clonotype was recorded only once. The chain employs TRBV15 and TRBJ2-7, with unresolved D. The V gene lost 0 bases and the J gene lost 2 bases, with 11 bases spanning the gap. CDR3 size: 15 residues. Germline V gene data show CDR1 as LNHNV and CDR2 as YYDKDF (reference sequence). CDR3 in amino acids: CATSRDRFSPYEQYF. Here the CDR3 DNA reads TGTGCCACCAGCAGAGATCGGTTTTCCCCCTACGAGCAGTACTTC.

The J gene is TRBJ2-1, the V gene TRBV20-1, with TRBD1 matching over 7 bases. The CDR3 runs to 14 residues. CDR1 DFQATT and CDR2 SNEGSKA come from the germline V gene (reference sequence). The V gene end was trimmed by 0 bases and the J gene end by 7 bases; junction bases not matched to a gene: 6. The CDR3 nucleotides read TGCAGTGCTAGAGATCGGGCAGGGGGAAATGAGCAGTTCTTC. Residues: CSARDRAGGNEQFF.

This clonotype has a handful of counts. V is TRBV5-6 and J is TRBJ2-5, with D maybe TRBD2 (6 bases). CDR3 length: 16 residues. V lost 4 bases to trimming and J lost 2 bases, with 18 bases between them. The germline CDR1 and CDR2 sequences are SGHDT and YYEEEE. The CDR3 here is CASSPGDLRKQETQYF. The CDR3, as DNA: TGTGCCAGCAGCCCGGGGGATCTCAGAAAGCAAGAGACCCAGTACTTC.

With regard to this clonotype: A much more abundant neighbour one base away suggests this may be a read error. V and J are TRBV29-1 and TRBJ1-4; the match to TRBD1 covers 8 bases. The CDR3 contains 12 residues. Trimming cost V 7 bases and J 7 bases; bases outside gene matches: 5. CDR1 and CDR2 (germline): SQVTM, ANQGSEA. Here the CDR3 DNA reads TGCAGCGCCGACAGGGGACCTGAAAAACTGTTTTTT. It specifies CSADRGPEKLFF. The variable domain in full, with the rest retrieved from reference TRBV29-1 and TRBJ1-4, is SAVISQKPSRDICQRGTSLTIQCQVDSQVTMMFWYRQQPGQSLTLIATANQGSEATYESGFVIDKFPISRPNLTFSTLTVSNMSPEDSSIYLCSADRGPEKLFFGSGTQLSVL.

The chain uses TRBV6-2 or TRBV6-3 and TRBJ1-2, with D possibly TRBD1 on 5 matching bases. Trimming took off 2 bases at V and 6 bases at J, with 13 bases between the two ends. CDR1 is MNHEY and CDR2 is SVGEGT in the germline V gene. The CDR3 totals 14 residues. The CDR3 DNA sequence: TGTGCCAGCAGTTACGAGACAGCCAACCATGGCTACACCTTC. Translated, it gives CASSYETANHGYTF.

CDR3 region: CASSGPISSGANVLTF. The CDR3 coding sequence is TGTGCCAGCAGCGGCCCCATCTCGTCTGGGGCCAACGTCCTGACTTTC. V usage is TRBV9 and J usage is TRBJ2-6; D is unclear. Germline V gene sequence: CDR1 SGDLS, CDR2 YYNGEE. V was cut by 3 bases and J by 1 base, with 11 bases left in between. The CDR3 has 16 amino acids.

This clonotype was seen many times. The CDR3 here is CATLDEGSQPQHF. CDR3 nucleotide sequence: TGTGCCACCCTTGACGAGGGGAGTCAGCCCCAGCATTTT. The V gene is TRBV6-6, the J gene TRBJ1-5, with D possibly being TRBD1 (5 bases). The CDR3 consists of 13 residues. V was pared by 10 bases and J by 6 bases, with 16 bases between. Germline V gene sequence: CDR1 MNHNY, CDR2 SVGAGI (reference sequence).

DNA for the CDR3: TGTGCCACCAGCAGAGATAACGAGGCTGGGGAGACCCAGTACTTC. The encoded protein is CATSRDNEAGETQYF. The chain couples TRBV15 to TRBJ2-5, with D uncertain. Germline lookup yields CDR1 LNHNV and CDR2 YYDKDF (reference sequence). The CDR3 contains 15 residues. Between the trimmed V and J ends, which lost 0 bases and 5 bases, there was a span of 13 bases. The variable domain in full, completed from reference TRBV15 and TRBJ2-5, reads DAMVIQNPRYQVTQFGKPVTLSCSQTLNHNVMYWYQQKSSQAPKLLFHYYDKDFNNEADTPDNFQSRRPNTSFCFLDIRSPGLGDTAMYLCATSRDNEAGETQYFGPGTRLLVL.

The sample holds a few counts of this clonotype. V gene TRBV12-3 or TRBV12-4 combines with J gene TRBJ2-1; 10 bases fit TRBD2. Trimming cost V 2 bases and J 3 bases; bases outside gene matches: 10. This CDR3 comprises 18 residues. The CDR3 loop reads CASSLPQRGGKGYNEQFF. The CDR3 nucleotides are TGTGCCAGCAGTTTACCCCAGCGGGGGGGGAAGGGCTACAATGAGCAGTTCTTC.

The chain joins TRBV7-9 to TRBJ1-2; D not resolved. Trimming shortened V by 3 bases and J by 8 bases, and 13 bases separated the two germline ends. The CDR3 sequence is 13 residues long. Germline V gene sequence: CDR1 SEHNR, CDR2 FQNEAQ (reference sequence). CDR3 DNA sequence: TGTGCCAGCAGCTTTACGGCCGCCCGGGGCTACACCTTC. Amino acids: CASSFTAARGYTF.

The chain couples TRBV12-3 or TRBV12-4 to TRBJ2-4; D is unclear. Trimming cost V 6 bases and J 0 bases, with 15 bases left between them. The CDR3 consists of 16 residues. The DNA for the CDR3 is TGTGCCAGCAGCCGCAACCGGGCGGAAGCCAAAAACATTCAGTACTTC. Translation gives CASSRNRAEAKNIQYF.

This clonotype has just a few counts. The rearrangement uses TRBV5-1 and TRBJ1-5; 8 bases match TRBD1. Germline trimming cut 1 base from V and 7 bases from J; bases unmatched to any gene: 10. Germline lookup yields CDR1 SGHRS and CDR2 YFSETQ. The CDR3 spans 16 residues. The CDR3 sequence is CASSLHNRGKGQPQHF. CDR3 nucleotide sequence: TGCGCCAGCAGCTTGCACAACAGGGGGAAGGGCCAGCCCCAGCATTTT. The full variable domain, rest sourced from reference TRBV5-1 and TRBJ1-5, is KAGVTQTPRYLIKTRGQQVTLSCSPISGHRSVSWYQQTPGQGLQFLFEYFSETQRNKGNFPGRFSGRQFSNSRSEMNVSTLELGDSALYLCASSLHNRGKGQPQHFGDGTRLSIL.

The J gene is TRBJ2-5, the V gene TRBV28, with D hard to call. Gene TRBJ2-7 matches the end of the DNA better, so the J call may be wrong. This CDR3 is built from 13 residues. CDR1 MDHEN and CDR2 SYDVKM come from the germline V gene. CDR3 in amino acids: CASSGTVPYEQYF. The CDR3 DNA reads as TGTGCCAGCAGTGGAACAGTGCCCTACGAGCAGTACTTC.

The rearrangement uses TRBV5-1 and TRBJ1-1; D call uncertain. Germline assignment: CDR1 SGHRS and CDR2 YFSETQ. V was shortened by 4 bases and J by 1 base, with 17 bases between the two germline ends. CDR3 length equals 16 residues. CDR3 in amino acids: CASSLPDTARNTEAFF. CDR3 DNA sequence: TGCGCCAGCAGCCTCCCAGACACGGCCAGGAACACTGAAGCTTTCTTT. The full variable domain, in which reference TRBV5-1 and TRBJ1-1 provide the parts outside the CDR3, is KAGVTQTPRYLIKTRGQQVTLSCSPISGHRSVSWYQQTPGQGLQFLFEYFSETQRNKGNFPGRFSGRQFSNSRSEMNVSTLELGDSALYLCASSLPDTARNTEAFFGQGTRLTVV.

This chain connects TRBV20-1 to TRBJ2-3; D not certain. Trimming removed 6 bases from V and 3 bases from J, with 10 bases in between. In germline, CDR1 is DFQATT, CDR2 SNEGSKA (reference sequence). CDR3 length equals 12 residues. CDR3 bases: TGCAGTGCGGGCGGTGGAACAGATACGCAGTATTTT. Protein product: CSAGGGTDTQYF.

This rearrangement joins TRBV5-1 to TRBJ2-1; D call uncertain. The CDR3 sequence is 12 residues long. Trimming cost V 1 base and J 10 bases, with 9 bases left between them. The germline gives CDR1 SGHRS, CDR2 YFSETQ. The chain's CDR3 is CASSLHRPEQFF. CDR3 coding DNA: TGCGCCAGCAGCTTGCATCGGCCAGAGCAGTTCTTC.

V gene TRBV7-9 combines with J gene TRBJ1-6; D is possibly TRBD1 (6 bases). The CDR3 has 13 residues. Germline V gene lookup returns CDR1 SEHNR and CDR2 FQNEAQ (reference sequence). V dropped 5 bases and J dropped 14 bases, with 16 bases sitting between them. The CDR3 loop reads CASSAPLGTTLHF. The DNA of the CDR3 is TGTGCCAGCAGCGCCCCTTTAGGGACAACCCTCCACTTT.

This clonotype was recorded a few times. The V gene is TRBV5-5, the J gene TRBJ2-1; 9 nucleotides agree with TRBD1. This CDR3 has 16 amino acids. Unmatched junction bases numbered 11, after V lost 4 bases and J lost 6 bases. Germline V lookup: CDR1 SGHKS, CDR2 YYEKEE (reference sequence). CDR3 residues: CASSLPGQGVGNEQFF. DNA for the CDR3: TGTGCCAGCAGCCTACCGGGACAGGGTGTGGGCAATGAGCAGTTCTTC. Based on the CDR3 plus reference TRBV5-5 and TRBJ2-1, the full variable domain is DAGVTQSPTHLIKTRGQQVTLRCSPISGHKSVSWYQQVLGQGPQFIFQYYEKEERGRGNFPDRFSARQFPNYSSELNVNALLLGDSALYLCASSLPGQGVGNEQFFGPGTRLTVL.

J is TRBJ2-7 and V is TRBV20-1; possibly TRBD2 for D (6 bases). V was trimmed by 3 bases and J by 0 bases, leaving 15 bases between them. CDR3 length equals 15 residues. Germline CDR1 reads DFQATT; CDR2 reads SNEGSKA (reference sequence). The CDR3 region is CSASTSTRYSYEQYF. The DNA for the CDR3 is TGCAGTGCTAGCACCTCGACTAGATACTCCTACGAGCAGTACTTC.

This clonotype was seen a handful of times. The rearrangement uses TRBV6-5 and TRBJ1-6; D might be TRBD1 (6 bases). Germline values: CDR1 MNHEY, CDR2 SVGAGI. The CDR3 is 18 residues long. V was pared by 1 base and J by 1 base, with 14 bases between. The CDR3 here is CASSYLQGGGSYNSPLHF. CDR3 DNA sequence: TGTGCCAGCAGTTACTTGCAGGGAGGGGGATCCTATAATTCACCCCTCCACTTT.

There are a few counts of this clonotype. For the CDR3, the DNA is TGTGCCAGCAGCTTTTTCCGGCCCCAAGAGACCCAGTACTTC. Translated, it gives CASSFFRPQETQYF. V and J are TRBV7-2 and TRBJ2-5; D gene uncertain. The CDR3 has 14 amino acids. CDR1 and CDR2 from the germline V gene are SGHTA and FQGNSA. Trimming cost V 3 bases and J 1 base, with 9 bases left between them.